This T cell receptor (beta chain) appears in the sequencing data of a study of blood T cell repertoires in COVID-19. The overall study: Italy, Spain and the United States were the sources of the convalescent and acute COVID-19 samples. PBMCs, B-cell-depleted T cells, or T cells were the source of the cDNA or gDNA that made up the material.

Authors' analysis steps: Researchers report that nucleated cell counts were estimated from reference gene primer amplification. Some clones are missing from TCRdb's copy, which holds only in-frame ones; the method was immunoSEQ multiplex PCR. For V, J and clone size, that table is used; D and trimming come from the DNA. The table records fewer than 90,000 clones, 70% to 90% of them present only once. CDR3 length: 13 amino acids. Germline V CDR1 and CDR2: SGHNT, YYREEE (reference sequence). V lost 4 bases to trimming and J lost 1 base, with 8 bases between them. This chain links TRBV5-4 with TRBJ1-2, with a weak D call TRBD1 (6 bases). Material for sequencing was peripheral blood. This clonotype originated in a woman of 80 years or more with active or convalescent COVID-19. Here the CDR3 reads CASSVGHNYGYTF. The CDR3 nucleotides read TGTGCCAGCAGCGTGGGACATAACTATGGCTACACCTTC.